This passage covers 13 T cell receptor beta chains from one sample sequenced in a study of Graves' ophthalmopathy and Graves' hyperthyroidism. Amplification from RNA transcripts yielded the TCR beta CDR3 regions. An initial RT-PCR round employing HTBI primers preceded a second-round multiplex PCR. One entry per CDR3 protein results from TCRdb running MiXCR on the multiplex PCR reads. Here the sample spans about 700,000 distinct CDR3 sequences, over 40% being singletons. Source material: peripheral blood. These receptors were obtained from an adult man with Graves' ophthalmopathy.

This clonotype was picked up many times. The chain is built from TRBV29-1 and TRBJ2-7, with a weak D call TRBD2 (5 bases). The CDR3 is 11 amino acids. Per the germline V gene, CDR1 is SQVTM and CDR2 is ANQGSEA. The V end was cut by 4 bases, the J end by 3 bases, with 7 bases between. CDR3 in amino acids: CSVGGNYEQYF. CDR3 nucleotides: TGCAGCGTTGGAGGGAACTACGAGCAGTACTTC.

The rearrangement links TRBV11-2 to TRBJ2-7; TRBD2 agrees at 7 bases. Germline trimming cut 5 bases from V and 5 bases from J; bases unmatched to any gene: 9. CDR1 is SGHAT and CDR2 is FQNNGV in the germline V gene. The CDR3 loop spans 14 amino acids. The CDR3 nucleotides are TGTGCCAGCAGCCTAGCGGCCCCTATCAACGAGCAGTACTTC. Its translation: CASSLAAPINEQYF.

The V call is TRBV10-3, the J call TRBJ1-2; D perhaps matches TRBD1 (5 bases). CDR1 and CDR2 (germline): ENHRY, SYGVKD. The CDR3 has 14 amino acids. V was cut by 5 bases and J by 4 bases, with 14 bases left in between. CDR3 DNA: TGTGCCATCAGTCCCGGGACCGAGGGCTATGGCTACACCTTC. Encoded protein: CAISPGTEGYGYTF.

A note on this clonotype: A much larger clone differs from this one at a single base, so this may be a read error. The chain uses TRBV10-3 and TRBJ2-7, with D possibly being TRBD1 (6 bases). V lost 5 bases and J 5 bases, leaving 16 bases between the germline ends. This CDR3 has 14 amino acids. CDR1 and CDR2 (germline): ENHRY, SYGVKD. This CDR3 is CAISPTTGRNEQYF. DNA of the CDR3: TGTGCCATCAGTCCTACGACAGGCCGAAACGAGCAGTACTTC.

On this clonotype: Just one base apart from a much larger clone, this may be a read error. The CDR3 protein is CASSYSAGTVQETQYF. The CDR3 DNA is TGTGCCAGCAGTTACTCAGCCGGGACAGTACAAGAGACCCAGTACTTC. J is TRBJ2-5 and V is TRBV6-5; 7 bases agree with TRBD1. Germline CDR1 reads MNHEY; CDR2 reads SVGAGI. The CDR3 length is 16 residues. Trimming at V came to 0 bases and at J to 2 bases, leaving 6 bases not matched to a gene.

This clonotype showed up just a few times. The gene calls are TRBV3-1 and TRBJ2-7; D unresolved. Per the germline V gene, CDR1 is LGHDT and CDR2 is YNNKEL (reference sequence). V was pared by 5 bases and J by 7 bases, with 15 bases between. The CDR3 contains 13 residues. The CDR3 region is CASSSSRVGEQYF. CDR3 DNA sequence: TGTGCCAGCAGCTCCTCTCGTGTGGGTGAGCAGTACTTC.

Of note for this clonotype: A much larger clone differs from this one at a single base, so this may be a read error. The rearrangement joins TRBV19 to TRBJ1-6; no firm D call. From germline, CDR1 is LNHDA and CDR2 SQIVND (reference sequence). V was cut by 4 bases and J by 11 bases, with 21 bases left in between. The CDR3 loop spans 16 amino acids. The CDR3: CASSTPGWGSNPPLHF. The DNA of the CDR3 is TGTGCCAGTAGTACCCCAGGTTGGGGTAGCAATCCACCCCTCCACTTT.

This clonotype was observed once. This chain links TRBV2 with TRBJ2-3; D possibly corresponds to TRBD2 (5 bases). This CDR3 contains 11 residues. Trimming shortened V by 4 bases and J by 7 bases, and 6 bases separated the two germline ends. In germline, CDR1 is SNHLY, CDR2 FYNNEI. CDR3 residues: CASSGEHTQYF. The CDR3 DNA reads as TGTGCCAGCAGTGGGGAGCATACGCAGTATTTT. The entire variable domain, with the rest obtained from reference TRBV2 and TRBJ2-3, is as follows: EPEVTQTPSHQVTQMGQEVILRCVPISNHLYFYWYRQILGQKVEFLVSFYNNEISEKSEIFDDQFSVERPDGSNFTLKIRSTKLEDSAMYFCASSGEHTQYFGPGTRLTVL.

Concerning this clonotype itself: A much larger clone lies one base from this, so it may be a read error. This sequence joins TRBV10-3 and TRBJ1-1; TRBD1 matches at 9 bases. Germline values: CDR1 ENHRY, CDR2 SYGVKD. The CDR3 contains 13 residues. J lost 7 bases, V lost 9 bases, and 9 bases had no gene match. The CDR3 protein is CAIQGARDIEAFF. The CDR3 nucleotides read TGTGCCATACAGGGGGCGCGGGACATTGAAGCTTTCTTT.

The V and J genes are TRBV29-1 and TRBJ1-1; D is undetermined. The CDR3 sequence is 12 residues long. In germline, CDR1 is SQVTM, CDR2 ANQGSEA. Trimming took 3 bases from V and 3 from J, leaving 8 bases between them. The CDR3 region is CSVEIRDTEAFF. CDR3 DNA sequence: TGCAGCGTTGAGATCCGGGACACTGAAGCTTTCTTT.

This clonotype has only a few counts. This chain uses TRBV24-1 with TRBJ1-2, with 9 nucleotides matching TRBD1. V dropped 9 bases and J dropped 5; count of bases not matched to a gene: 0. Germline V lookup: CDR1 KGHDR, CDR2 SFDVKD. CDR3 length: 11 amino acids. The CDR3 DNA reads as TGTGCCACCGACAGGGGGTATGGCTACACCTTC. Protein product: CATDRGYGYTF.

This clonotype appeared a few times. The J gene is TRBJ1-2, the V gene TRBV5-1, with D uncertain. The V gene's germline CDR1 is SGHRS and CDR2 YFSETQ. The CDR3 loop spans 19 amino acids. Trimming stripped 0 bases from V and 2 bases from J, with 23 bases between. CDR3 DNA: TGCGCCAGCAGCTTGGGGGCGGTCCGTGTTCCCTACCACAACTATGGCTACACCTTC. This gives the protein CASSLGAVRVPYHNYGYTF.

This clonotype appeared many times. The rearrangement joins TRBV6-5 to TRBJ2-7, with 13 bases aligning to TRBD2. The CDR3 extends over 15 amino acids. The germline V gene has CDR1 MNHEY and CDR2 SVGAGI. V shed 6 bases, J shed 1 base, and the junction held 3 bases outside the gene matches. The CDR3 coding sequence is TGTGCCAGCAGCGGGACTAGCGGGGCGTCCTACGAGCAGTACTTC. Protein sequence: CASSGTSGASYEQYF.